Presented here are 15 T cell receptor beta chains from one specimen sequenced in a study of shared clonotypes between healthy human individuals. The protocol was immunoSEQ multiplex PCR, while the TCRdb copy is restricted to in-frame clones and leaves out a portion. The sample records about 480,000 clones, 60% to 85% being singletons. The sample was PBMCs. Receptor source: a woman between 40 and 55 years old in good health. Some clones in this sample may be carry-over from other donors' samples.

The V gene is TRBV28, the J gene TRBJ2-3, with unresolved D. This CDR3 contains 14 residues. Germline lookup yields CDR1 MDHEN and CDR2 SYDVKM. The V end was cut by 1 base, the J end by 3 bases, with 8 bases between. The CDR3 loop reads CASSLSPATDTQYF. The CDR3 DNA reads TGTGCCAGCAGTTTATCCCCAGCTACAGATACGCAGTATTTT.

J is TRBJ2-7 and V is TRBV7-2; D unclear. CDR1 is SGHTA and CDR2 is FQGNSA in the germline V gene. Trimming pared 0 bases from V and 3 bases from J, leaving 12 bases between. The length of the CDR3 is 15 residues. This CDR3 is CASSLALTEVYEQYF. The CDR3 DNA follows: TGTGCCAGCAGCTTAGCGCTTACAGAAGTCTACGAGCAGTACTTC. The variable domain in full, completed from reference TRBV7-2 and TRBJ2-7, reads GAGVSQSPSNKVTEKGKDVELRCDPISGHTALYWYRQSLGQGLEFLIYFQGNSAPDKSGLPSDRFSAERTGGSVSTLTIQRTQQEDSAVYLCASSLALTEVYEQYFGPGTRLTVT.

This clone has a handful of counts. The chain carries TRBV7-8 and TRBJ2-7; D call uncertain. The CDR3 extends over 12 amino acids. The germline V and J ends were trimmed by 4 bases and 3 bases, with 7 bases remaining between them. Germline V gives CDR1 SGHVS, CDR2 FQNEAQ. The CDR3 DNA follows: TGTGCCAGCAGCTATGGGGACTACGAGCAGTACTTC. This translates into CASSYGDYEQYF.

The genes are TRBV30 and TRBJ2-7, with TRBD2 matching over 10 bases. J was trimmed by 3 bases and V by 6 bases; bases with no gene match: 8. Germline V CDR1 and CDR2: GTSNPN, SVGIG (reference sequence). The CDR3 extends over 14 amino acids. The CDR3 nucleotides read TGTGCCTGCTCGGGGAGCGGGAGGGACTACGAGCAGTACTTC. This translates into CACSGSGRDYEQYF.

This clone was counted between two and nine times. V usage is TRBV5-4 and J usage is TRBJ2-7; TRBD2 matches at 7 bases. CDR1 and CDR2 (germline): SGHNT, YYREEE (reference sequence). The CDR3 contains 15 residues. V shed 0 bases, J shed 1 base, and the junction held 4 bases outside the gene matches. The chain's CDR3 is CASSLAAGESYEQYF. The DNA for the CDR3 is TGTGCCAGCAGCTTGGCCGCGGGAGAGTCCTACGAGCAGTACTTC.

The rearrangement joins TRBV7-8 to TRBJ1-5, with 8 bases that match TRBD1. The ends lost 3 bases at V and 2 bases at J; junction bases unmatched: 3. CDR3 length: 15 amino acids. Germline loops: CDR1 SGHVS, CDR2 FQNEAQ. CDR3 in amino acids: CASSLGQVRNQPQHF. CDR3 coding DNA: TGTGCCAGCAGCTTGGGACAGGTACGCAATCAGCCCCAGCATTTT.

This chain connects TRBV29-1 to TRBJ2-5; TRBD1 matches 9 bases. Unmatched junction bases numbered 8, after V lost 4 bases and J lost 5 bases. This CDR3 comprises 14 residues. CDR1 and CDR2 from the germline V gene are SQVTM and ANQGSEA. This chain's CDR3 is CSVGDRTGVETQYF. CDR3 bases: TGCAGCGTTGGAGATCGGACAGGGGTCGAGACCCAGTACTTC. The full variable domain, with the rest looked up from reference TRBV29-1 and TRBJ2-5, is SAVISQKPSRDICQRGTSLTIQCQVDSQVTMMFWYRQQPGQSLTLIATANQGSEATYESGFVIDKFPISRPNLTFSTLTVSNMSPEDSSIYLCSVGDRTGVETQYFGPGTRLLVL.

The V gene is TRBV7-3, the J gene TRBJ2-5; 9 nucleotides line up with TRBD2. After removal of 5 bases from V and 5 bases from J, the junction contained 6 bases not matched to a gene. The germline CDR1 and CDR2 sequences are SGHTA and FQGTGA. CDR3 length: 14 amino acids. The CDR3 nucleotides are TGTGCCAGCAGCCCCGGGACTAGCTTTGAGACCCAGTACTTC. Amino acid sequence: CASSPGTSFETQYF.

This rearrangement joins TRBV10-1 to TRBJ2-2; TRBD2 is a possible D gene (6 bases). Germline CDR1 reads WNHNN; CDR2 reads SYGVQD (reference sequence). V dropped 0 bases and J dropped 4 bases, with 12 bases sitting between them. This CDR3 comprises 16 residues. The CDR3 here is CASSESRDSLTGELFF. In DNA, the CDR3 is TGCGCCAGCAGTGAGTCGAGGGACTCTCTCACCGGGGAGCTGTTTTTT.

The V gene is TRBV10-3, the J gene TRBJ1-5; 8 bases map to TRBD1. The CDR3 totals 13 residues. V lost 5 bases, J lost 7 bases, and 4 bases stayed unmatched. The germline V gene has CDR1 ENHRY and CDR2 SYGVKD. The CDR3 coding sequence is TGTGCCATCAGTCTGGACAGGGACCAGCCCCAGCATTTT. Amino acids: CAISLDRDQPQHF.

V gene TRBV15 combines with J gene TRBJ2-3; unclear D gene. The V and J ends lost 3 bases and 0 bases respectively, with 10 bases between them. The germline CDR1 and CDR2 sequences are LNHNV and YYDKDF (reference sequence). The CDR3 is 15 amino acids. CDR3 residues: CATSSDKTSTDTQYF. CDR3 nucleotides: TGTGCCACCAGCAGTGACAAGACGAGCACAGATACGCAGTATTTT. Filled out from reference TRBV15 and TRBJ2-3, the complete variable domain reads DAMVIQNPRYQVTQFGKPVTLSCSQTLNHNVMYWYQQKSSQAPKLLFHYYDKDFNNEADTPDNFQSRRPNTSFCFLDIRSPGLGDTAMYLCATSSDKTSTDTQYFGPGTRLTVL.

The chain joins TRBV27 to TRBJ2-7; TRBD2 matches at 10 bases. CDR1 MNHEY and CDR2 SMNVEV come from the germline V gene (reference sequence). V was clipped by 7 bases and J by 2 bases; unmatched bases: 17. The CDR3 sequence is 18 residues long. The CDR3 is CASTPGWLAGAVPYEQYF. DNA for the CDR3: TGTGCCAGCACCCCAGGTTGGCTAGCGGGAGCAGTCCCCTACGAGCAGTACTTC.

The chain joins TRBV9 to TRBJ2-7, with 13 bases fitting TRBD2. Germline loops: CDR1 SGDLS, CDR2 YYNGEE. V lost 0 bases, J lost 0 bases, and 6 bases stayed unmatched. CDR3 length: 18 amino acids. In DNA form, the CDR3 reads TGTGCCAGCAGCGTAGGACTAGCGGGAGGCACTAGCTCCTACGAGCAGTACTTC. It encodes CASSVGLAGGTSSYEQYF.

V is TRBV18 and J is TRBJ1-2; tentatively, D is TRBD1 (6 bases). Germline V lookup: CDR1 KGHSH, CDR2 LQKENI. V gave up 1 base and J gave up 3 bases, with 9 bases separating them. The CDR3 loop spans 14 amino acids. The CDR3 sequence is CASSPRNRDYGYTF. In DNA, the CDR3 is TGTGCCAGCTCACCACGAAACAGGGACTATGGCTACACCTTC.

The chain couples TRBV5-1 to TRBJ2-3; 7 nucleotides line up with TRBD2. In germline, CDR1 is SGHRS, CDR2 YFSETQ. The CDR3 has 15 amino acids. V shed 9 bases and J 4 bases; nucleotides not matched to a gene: 14. CDR3 sequence reads: CATSDAGALADTQYF. The CDR3 DNA reads as TGCGCCACCTCAGACGCGGGAGCTTTAGCAGATACGCAGTATTTT.